This TCR beta chain was sequenced in a study of T cell responses to AZD1222 COVID-19 vaccine. Study conclusions and caveats: Scientists sampled the repertoires only once the peak T cell response had passed. Clonal diversity may have been underestimated, and the donors were mostly white British, with more females than males. Two doses of AZD1222 preceded a rise in Spike-specific TCR breadth and depth. Among those given AZD1222, only five or six were seropositive at baseline.

Remarks on this clone: Its antigen remains unidentified.

The data were produced by immunoSEQ multiplex PCR, yet TCRdb's version contains in-frame clones alone and is incomplete. The sample holds some 200,000 clones, approximately 93% seen once. Germline CDR1 is MDHEN and CDR2 is SYDVKM. The CDR3 is 13 amino acids. Trimming left V 6 bases short and J 4 bases short, with 9 bases between. The chain combines TRBV28 with TRBJ2-2; D is uncertain. The receptor was derived from an adult who received the AZD1222 COVID-19 vaccine. The specimen comprised peripheral blood, sampled 28 days after the second AZD1222 dose. The CDR3, as DNA: TGTGCCAGCAGCATGGCAGCCACCGGGGAGCTGTTTTTT. It is translated as CASSMAATGELFF.